The next 8 T cell receptor beta chains were all read from a single sample in a study of blood T cells in healthy people across ages. Combining a sample-barcoded 5' primer with a J-beta primer mix, a second PCR ran for roughly 7 to 12 cycles. Each CDR3 protein gets one entry after TCRdb re-called the 5' RACE reads with MiXCR. The sample lists 1.2 million to 1.5 million distinct CDR3 sequences, about 43% occurring once. Sample: blood. The source is a woman under 30 in good health.

J is TRBJ2-3 and V is TRBV3-1; TRBD1 matches at 8 bases. V trimming: 3 bases; J trimming: 4 bases; junction bases outside the gene matches: 6. The CDR3 has 15 residues. Germline assignment: CDR1 LGHDT and CDR2 YNNKEL (reference sequence). CDR3 in amino acids: CASSQGTGGSDTQYF. The CDR3 DNA sequence: TGTGCCAGCAGCCAGGGGACAGGAGGATCAGATACGCAGTATTTT.

V and J are TRBV20-1 and TRBJ2-1, with D perhaps matching TRBD2 (6 bases). Germline lookup yields CDR1 DFQATT and CDR2 SNEGSKA (reference sequence). There are 18 residues in the CDR3. Trimming removed 0 bases from V and 6 bases from J, with 24 bases in between. The CDR3 region is CSARDLSGLESRPNEQFF. Written as DNA, the CDR3 is TGCAGTGCTAGAGATTTAAGCGGGTTGGAGAGCCGCCCCAATGAGCAGTTCTTC.

The V gene is TRBV30, the J gene TRBJ1-1; D unclear. V was cut by 4 bases and J by 4 bases, with 7 bases left in between. This CDR3 has 11 amino acids. Per germline, CDR1 GTSNPN and CDR2 SVGIG (reference sequence). The CDR3 protein is CAWTLPTEAFF. CDR3 DNA: TGTGCCTGGACCCTCCCCACTGAAGCTTTCTTT.

The chain has TRBV20-1 and TRBJ2-7, with D possibly TRBD2 on 7 matching bases. The J call may be incorrect, as the DNA end agrees better with TRBJ2-5. Per germline, CDR1 DFQATT and CDR2 SNEGSKA (reference sequence). This CDR3 contains 13 residues. The CDR3: CSARQVGGETQYF. The CDR3 bases are TGCAGTGCTCGACAGGTCGGGGGGGAGACCCAGTACTTC.

The rearrangement joins TRBV2 to TRBJ1-3; D gene uncertain. CDR3 length equals 13 residues. Germline loops: CDR1 SNHLY, CDR2 FYNNEI. Trimming left V 4 bases short and J 2 bases short, with 6 bases between. This CDR3 reads CASSGLTGNTIYF. DNA of the CDR3: TGTGCCAGCAGTGGGTTGACTGGAAACACCATATATTTT.

This clonotype occurred many times. The chain carries TRBV25-1 and TRBJ2-4; TRBD1 might be the D (6 bases). CDR3 length: 14 residues. Germline lookup yields CDR1 MGHDK and CDR2 SYGVNS. Between the trimmed V and J ends, which lost 6 bases and 1 base, there was a span of 10 bases. The CDR3 DNA reads TGTGCCAGCAGGCCTACAGGGGCCAAAAACATTCAGTACTTC. It is translated as CASRPTGAKNIQYF.

V is TRBV12-3 or TRBV12-4 and J is TRBJ2-2; 9 bases line up with TRBD1. The J segment lost 6 bases and the V segment lost 6 bases, leaving 5 bases of the junction unmatched. The CDR3 is 14 residues long. The CDR3 nucleotides are TGTGCCAGCAGGGGACAGGGATCGCCCGGGGAGCTGTTTTTT. It is translated as CASRGQGSPGELFF.

The V gene is TRBV20-1, the J gene TRBJ2-7, with D maybe TRBD2 (6 bases). This CDR3 spans 13 amino acids. The germline gives CDR1 DFQATT, CDR2 SNEGSKA (reference sequence). Trimming pared 4 bases from V and 0 bases from J, leaving 10 bases between. Here the CDR3 DNA reads TGCAGTGCTAAAAGCGGGCCCTCCTACGAGCAGTACTTC. This translates into CSAKSGPSYEQYF.